Listed here are 25 T cell receptor beta chains from one sample, sequenced in a study of somatic mutations in cytotoxic T cells in rheumatoid arthritis. The table came from immunoSEQ multiplex PCR; TCRdb's copy has only in-frame clones and leaves some out. The sample contains about 16,000 clones, approximately 80% of which appear only once. The specimen sequenced was CD8+ T cells sorted from blood. All receptors derive from an adult with rheumatoid arthritis.

The table lists this clone with a few counts. The chain employs TRBV21-1 and TRBJ2-3; the D call in the table, TRBD1, was not verified against the DNA. TRBV21-1 is given as a pseudogene. The CDR3 totals 16 residues. The CDR3 loop reads CASTPPRDRGRDTQYF. In nucleotides, the CDR3 is TGTGCCAGCACCCCCCCCCGGGACAGGGGGCGGGATACGCAGTATTTT.

This sequence joins TRBV6-5 and TRBJ2-1, with D possibly TRBD1 on 6 matching bases. The CDR3 is 16 residues long. V was trimmed by 1 base and J by 2 bases, leaving 12 bases between them. Germline values: CDR1 MNHEY, CDR2 SVGAGI. CDR3 sequence: CASSYFTGMPYNEQFF. Written as DNA, the CDR3 is TGTGCCAGCAGTTACTTTACAGGGATGCCCTACAATGAGCAGTTCTTC.

V and J are TRBV5-5 and TRBJ1-2, with TRBD1 identical over 9 bases. CDR1 and CDR2 (germline): SGHKS, YYEKEE (reference sequence). The CDR3 loop spans 17 amino acids. V was clipped by 2 bases and J by 5 bases; unmatched bases: 13. Here the CDR3 DNA reads TGTGCCAGCAGCTTACAGGGGGCGCCTCGAATTAAATATGGCTACACCTTC. Protein product: CASSLQGAPRIKYGYTF. Variable domain in full (rest from reference TRBV5-5 and TRBJ1-2): DAGVTQSPTHLIKTRGQQVTLRCSPISGHKSVSWYQQVLGQGPQFIFQYYEKEERGRGNFPDRFSARQFPNYSSELNVNALLLGDSALYLCASSLQGAPRIKYGYTFGSGTRLTVV.

This clone occurred a few times. This chain joins TRBV28 and TRBJ2-2; D perhaps matches TRBD2 (6 bases). The V gene's germline CDR1 is MDHEN and CDR2 SYDVKM. V gave up 5 bases and J gave up 5 bases, with 15 bases separating them. This CDR3 has 15 amino acids. CDR3 in amino acids: CASSPPGDLTGELFF. CDR3 DNA: TGTGCCAGCAGTCCACCGGGGGACCTGACCGGGGAGCTGTTTTTT.

This clone was seen only a few times. The chain uses TRBV7-9 and TRBJ2-2; no clear D gene. The germline V gene encodes CDR1 SEHNR and CDR2 FQNEAQ (reference sequence). The CDR3 totals 12 residues. V was pared by 2 bases and J by 7 bases, with 5 bases between. CDR3 coding DNA: TGTGCCAGCAGCTTATGGGTCGGGGAGCTGTTTTTT. Encoded protein: CASSLWVGELFF.

This clone was counted a few times. The chain is built from TRBV6-4 and TRBJ2-2, with D possibly being TRBD1 (6 bases). Trimming shortened V by 5 bases and J by 4 bases, and 17 bases separated the two germline ends. The CDR3 consists of 16 residues. The germline V gene has CDR1 MRHNA and CDR2 SNTAGT. CDR3 nucleotide sequence: TGTGCCAGCAGTTCATCTTTGGACAGCCCCACCGGGGAGCTGTTTTTT. As protein: CASSSSLDSPTGELFF.

V is TRBV6-1 and J is TRBJ2-1, with no clear D. Trimming cost V 2 bases and J 7 bases, with 6 bases left between them. The CDR3 has 12 residues. Germline-derived CDR1 and CDR2 are MNHNS and SASEGT. The CDR3 reads CASSERRNEQFF. The CDR3 nucleotides are TGTGCCAGCAGTGAACGGCGGAATGAGCAGTTCTTC.

This clone was observed a handful of times. The rearrangement joins TRBV15 to TRBJ2-7, with 9 positions matching TRBD1. Germline lookup yields CDR1 LNHNV and CDR2 YYDKDF (reference sequence). J gave up 4 bases and V 4 bases, and 2 bases lay outside the gene matches. This CDR3 comprises 13 residues. The CDR3 region has the DNA TGTGCCACCAGCACCGGACAGGGGTACGAGCAGTACTTC. It codes for CATSTGQGYEQYF.

The J gene is TRBJ2-4, the V gene TRBV6-1, with 9 bases identical to TRBD1. Germline V gives CDR1 MNHNS, CDR2 SASEGT. CDR3 length: 17 amino acids. Trimming at V came to 2 bases and at J to 8 bases, leaving 13 bases not matched to a gene. The CDR3 sequence is CASSELEQGAVSDIQYF. The CDR3 DNA follows: TGTGCCAGCAGTGAATTGGAACAGGGGGCCGTTTCGGACATTCAGTACTTC.

This rearrangement joins TRBV6-1 to TRBJ2-7; 9 bases align to TRBD1. Per the germline V gene, CDR1 is MNHNS and CDR2 is SASEGT. The CDR3 has 15 residues. The junction had 12 bases not matched to a gene; V was cut back by 8 bases and J by 4 bases. CDR3 sequence reads: CASAIRDRVIYEQYF. The CDR3, as DNA: TGTGCCAGCGCGATCAGGGACAGGGTGATATACGAGCAGTACTTC.

By sample share, this clone is medium-sized (0.01 to 0.1%). This rearrangement joins TRBV4-2 to TRBJ2-5; TRBD2 matches at 13 bases. The CDR3 consists of 15 residues. Germline V gives CDR1 LGHNA, CDR2 YNFKEQ. With V trimmed by 3 bases and J by 6 bases, 4 bases remained unmatched. The CDR3 region is CASSQRLAGGQTQYF. The CDR3 region has the DNA TGTGCCAGCAGCCAGAGACTAGCGGGGGGACAGACCCAGTACTTC.

Comment on this clone: The junction departs from germline at one end; a sequencing error may be responsible. This rearrangement joins TRBV7-6 to TRBJ2-1; TRBD2 aligns across 12 bases. This CDR3 is built from 15 residues. Germline loops: CDR1 SGHVS, CDR2 FNYEAQ. CDR3 nucleotides: TGTGCCAGCAGCCTAGCGGGGGGGCGGAGGGGTGAGCAGTTCTTC. Translating it yields CASSLAGGRRGEQFF.

The chain employs TRBV5-6 and TRBJ2-5, with TRBD1 matching 9 bases. Germline V gene data show CDR1 as SGHDT and CDR2 as YYEEEE. The V segment lost 3 bases and the J segment 6 bases; nucleotides outside the gene matches: 9. The CDR3 runs 15 residues. The CDR3 nucleotides are TGTGCCAGCAGCTCGGAGACAGGGGGGAGGCAGACCCAGTACTTC. Protein: CASSSETGGRQTQYF.

CDR3 bases: TGTGCCAGCAGTTCGAGAAGCTACAGGGTGGCTGGACCAACCTACGAGCAGTACTTC. This encodes CASSSRSYRVAGPTYEQYF. The chain uses TRBV11-2 and TRBJ2-7, with a weak D call TRBD1 (6 bases). CDR1 SGHAT and CDR2 FQNNGV come from the germline V gene. V lost 6 bases and J lost 2, with 29 bases in between. The CDR3 consists of 19 residues.

CDR3 region: CASSEALAGAGWANQPQHF. The CDR3, as DNA: TGTGCCAGCAGTGAAGCGCTCGCCGGGGCAGGGTGGGCCAATCAGCCCCAGCATTTT. The chain links TRBV2 to TRBJ1-5; D is perhaps TRBD1 (5 bases). Trimming left V 0 bases short and J 3 bases short, with 21 bases between. The CDR3 is made up of 19 amino acids. Per the germline V gene, CDR1 is SNHLY and CDR2 is FYNNEI.

V usage is TRBV7-1 and J usage is TRBJ2-5; D assignment may be TRBD1 or TRBD2 (6 bases each). TRBV7-1 is an ORF, and what it does is uncertain. V gave up 4 bases and J gave up 4 bases, with 13 bases separating them. The length of the CDR3 is 14 residues. The CDR3 DNA follows: TGTGCCAGCAGCTTAGGCCCGGGGGCAGAGACCCAGTACTTC. Translating it yields CASSLGPGAETQYF.

The gene calls are TRBV19 and TRBJ2-7; TRBD1 agrees at 8 bases. Unmatched junction bases numbered 2, after V lost 5 bases and J lost 5 bases. CDR3 length equals 12 residues. Germline assignment: CDR1 LNHDA and CDR2 SQIVND (reference sequence). The CDR3 nucleotides read TGTGCCAGTAGTGTACAGGGGGACGAGCAGTACTTC. It translates to CASSVQGDEQYF.

V and J are TRBV6-1 and TRBJ2-2, with 7 bases fitting TRBD1. CDR1 MNHNS and CDR2 SASEGT come from the germline V gene. The CDR3 loop spans 15 amino acids. The V gene end was trimmed by 1 base and the J gene end by 4 bases; junction bases not matched to a gene: 3. CDR3 nucleotide sequence: TGTGCCAGCAGTGAAGAGGCAGGGGGCACCGGGGAGCTGTTTTTT. It encodes CASSEEAGGTGELFF.

The J gene is TRBJ1-6, the V gene TRBV9; D is uncertain. Trimming removed 3 bases from V and 7 bases from J, with 8 bases in between. CDR3 size: 13 residues. Germline values: CDR1 SGDLS, CDR2 YYNGEE. CDR3 amino acids: CASSGTANSPLHF. The CDR3 region has the DNA TGTGCCAGCAGCGGGACGGCGAATTCACCCCTCCACTTT. Full variable domain (missing parts from reference TRBV9 and TRBJ1-6): DSGVTQTPKHLITATGQRVTLRCSPRSGDLSVYWYQQSLDQGLQFLIQYYNGEERAKGNILERFSAQQFPDLHSELNLSSLELGDSALYFCASSGTANSPLHFGNGTRLTVT.

The chain carries TRBV11-2 and TRBJ1-4, with no clear D. Germline V gives CDR1 SGHAT, CDR2 FQNNGV. This CDR3 region has 14 residues. The V end lost 1 base, the J end lost 5 bases, and 8 bases lay between the germline ends. The DNA for the CDR3 is TGTGCCAGCAGCTTAGGTCAGTTGAATGAAAAACTGTTTTTT. It is translated as CASSLGQLNEKLFF.

This sequence joins TRBV7-6 and TRBJ2-5, with D hard to call. Trimming shortened V by 5 bases and J by 5 bases, and 12 bases separated the two germline ends. The germline V gene encodes CDR1 SGHVS and CDR2 FNYEAQ. The CDR3 totals 13 residues. CDR3 sequence: CASSPEVEETQYF. The CDR3, as DNA: TGTGCCAGCAGCCCAGAGGTTGAGGAGACCCAGTACTTC.

The chain links TRBV28 to TRBJ1-3; the match to TRBD1 covers 7 bases. The CDR3 extends over 15 amino acids. CDR1 is MDHEN and CDR2 is SYDVKM in the germline V gene. Trimming at V came to 7 bases and at J to 0 bases, leaving 6 bases not matched to a gene. In DNA form, the CDR3 reads TGTGCCAGCATCTTAGGGGGCGGCTCTGGAAACACCATATATTTT. It yields the protein CASILGGGSGNTIYF.

The CDR3 DNA sequence: TGTGCCAGCAGCTTGGCGGGGGGGAACACAGATACGCAGTATTTT. Its protein product is CASSLAGGNTDTQYF. The rearrangement links TRBV11-2 to TRBJ2-3; TRBD2 aligns across 9 bases. Germline assignment: CDR1 SGHAT and CDR2 FQNNGV. Trimming cost V 3 bases and J 2 bases; bases outside gene matches: 3. The CDR3 is 15 residues long.

The gene calls are TRBV9 and TRBJ2-2; 7 bases agree with TRBD2. CDR3 size: 16 residues. V shed 1 base and J 0 bases; nucleotides not matched to a gene: 3. The V gene's germline CDR1 is SGDLS and CDR2 YYNGEE. The CDR3 loop is CASSVPSGTNTGELFF. The CDR3 nucleotides read TGTGCCAGCAGCGTACCCAGCGGGACGAACACCGGGGAGCTGTTTTTT.

The chain employs TRBV6-1 and TRBJ2-2; D possibly uses TRBD1 or TRBD2 (5 bases each). The CDR3 is 15 amino acids. V was pared by 6 bases and J by 5 bases, with 16 bases between. Germline V lookup: CDR1 MNHNS, CDR2 SASEGT. CDR3 DNA sequence: TGTGCCAGCAGCCCCCGGGACCGCCGGACCGGGGAGCTGTTTTTT. It codes for CASSPRDRRTGELFF.